This entry concerns a single T cell receptor (beta chain). Its binding antigen is unknown. No base quality values were provided; no much bigger clone lies one nucleotide off. The data were obtained in a study of blood T cell repertoires in COVID-19 (dated by TCRdb to between 2020 and 2021). Looking at the study overall: Samples from collaborators originated in the United States, Italy and Spain and spanned both the acute and convalescent phases of COVID-19. Sample metadata almost always included a de-identified subject ID, COVID-19 status, age in years and sex. The material from the prospective study consisted of cDNA or gDNA derived from T cells, B-cell-depleted T cells, or PBMCs. HLA class I and class II types, where available, came from metadata supplied by the sample provider rather than from assay-based typing. The repertoires were released in a freely available public database intended as a resource for research on the immune response to SARS-CoV-2. Subjects who had been exposed to COVID-19, were actively infected with it, or had recovered from it provided the deeply sampled blood TCRbeta repertoires that made up the dataset. The samples were drawn from the first 160 participants of the ongoing ImmuneRACE study and from under 1,500 subjects provided by 6 global collaborators. Results the study describes overall, beyond this receptor: The quantity of clinical and demographic metadata differed by source and by participant and was supplied without curation.

The germline V end is reduced by 3 bases and the J end by 6 bases; junction bases left unmatched: 5. CDR3 length: 14 amino acids, cysteine to phenylalanine. The CDR3 DNA has 42 bases and is translated from base 1. CDR1 is given as KGHSH and CDR2 as LQKENI, both from the germline V gene. TCRbeta CDR3 regions were amplified from genomic DNA by means of the immunoSEQ Assay, a bias-controlled multiplex PCR. For the original study's pipeline: The number of nucleated cells in each sample was estimated from the amplification of reference gene primers within the assay. To quantify the absolute abundance of each unique TCRbeta CDR3 rearrangement, sequence reads were collapsed and filtered. Productive Simpson clonality was computed per sample as the square root of Simpson's diversity index over productive rearrangements. TCRdb's version of the immuneACCESS table is confined to in-frame rearrangements and falls short of the full clone set. An unresolved V gene accounts for under half of the shortfall where checked; the remainder is of unknown origin. The V and J calls and clone size were taken over from that table, and D and trimming were inferred from the DNA. Counted in this sample were roughly 70,000 clones; 65% to 85% of them appeared once. Of the sample, about 16% falls within the top ten clones.

At one collaborating source in Seattle, patients were enrolled during active infection and were followed longitudinally through the course of disease. Collaborating institutions collected whole blood in K2EDTA tubes following their own protocols. For TCRbeta analysis, collaborators shipped samples in one of three forms: frozen whole blood, isolated PBMCs, or DNA extracted from either of those sample types. The V and J segments used are TRBV18 and TRBJ2-1; 7 nucleotides in the junction match TRBD1. What was sequenced was peripheral blood. This sequence originates from a man aged 55 to 70 with COVID-19, enrolled during active disease. The CDR3 has the sequence CASSPGQQPNEQFF. The DNA is TGTGCCAGCTCACCGGGACAGCAGCCCAATGAGCAGTTCTTC.